This T cell receptor beta chain comes out of a study of cytomegalovirus exposure and HLA in healthy donors. Study-wide points: Across all donors, roughly uniform sequencing depth was an assumption of the presence/absence analyses.

CDR1 and CDR2 (germline): MDHEN, SYDVKM. The CDR3 contains 12 residues. Trimming removed 10 bases from V and 7 bases from J, with 11 bases in between. Concerning this clone: The antigen remains unidentified.

PCR was performed using 60 Vbeta and 13 Jbeta primers. Method: immunoSEQ multiplex PCR; TCRdb's copy keeps in-frame clones and lacks some. The profile shows under 200,000 clones, over 75% of them singletons. The chain carries TRBV28 and TRBJ1-6; perhaps TRBD1 as D (6 bases). The TCR originated in a woman aged 45-59 years in good health and CMV-seronegative. The specimen was PBMCs. The DNA for the CDR3 is TGTGCCACTACAGGGTCCAATTCACCCCTCCACTTT. It translates to CATTGSNSPLHF.